This T cell receptor (beta chain) emerged from a study of blood T cell repertoires in COVID-19. Study at large: Sources were T cells, B-cell-depleted T cells, or PBMCs; the material itself was cDNA or gDNA.

CDR3 length equals 14 residues. The germline gives CDR1 MRHNA, CDR2 SNTAGT. The germline V and J ends were trimmed by 4 bases and 8 bases, with 15 bases remaining between them. Source study methods: Nucleated cell number was recorded as an estimate derived from reference gene primer amplification. Measured with immunoSEQ multiplex PCR; TCRdb has only the in-frame clones, and not every one. That table is the source of V, J and clone size, and D and trimming were worked out from the DNA. The sample has 140,000 or so clones, 80% to 90% seen once. This clone was observed a few times. This chain joins TRBV6-4 and TRBJ2-1; tentative D call: TRBD2 (5 bases). The TCR originated in a man aged 60-69 years with active or convalescent COVID-19. Material for sequencing was peripheral blood. CDR3 DNA: TGTGCCAGCAGTGGCAACTTAGGTAGCGATGAGCAGTTCTTC. This translates into CASSGNLGSDEQFF.